This T cell receptor (beta chain) derives from a study of T cell responses to AZD1222 COVID-19 vaccine. Points from the study as a whole: CD4 TCRs linked to vaccination spanned spike, dominating at 160-218 and 743-854. Receipt of two AZD1222 doses was followed by a rise in Spike-specific TCR breadth and depth. Donors were largely white British and mainly female; clonal diversity was possibly underestimated.

This CDR3 spans 14 amino acids. Germline lookup yields CDR1 SGHNT and CDR2 YENEEA. V was shortened by 5 bases and J by 4 bases, with 13 bases between the two germline ends. The protocol was immunoSEQ multiplex PCR, while the TCRdb copy is restricted to in-frame clones and leaves out a portion. The sample holds around 100,000 clones, around 81% seen once. On this clone itself: Its specificity is unknown.

This sample comprised peripheral blood, obtained on day 0 of AZD1222 vaccination. This receptor was taken from an adult in good health. The rearrangement joins TRBV11-3 to TRBJ2-3; D perhaps matches TRBD1 (6 bases). The CDR3 region is CASSAQGWADTQYF. CDR3 nucleotide sequence: TGTGCCAGCAGCGCACAGGGTTGGGCAGATACGCAGTATTTT. Drawing the rest from reference TRBV11-3 and TRBJ2-3, the complete variable domain is EAGVVQSPRYKIIEKKQPVAFWCNPISGHNTLYWYLQNLGQGPELLIRYENEEAVDDSQLPKDRFSAERLKGVDSTLKIQPAELGDSAVYLCASSAQGWADTQYFGPGTRLTVL.